A selection of T cell receptor beta chains follows, all from one sample in a study of blood T cell repertoires in COVID-19. This table comes from immunoSEQ multiplex PCR, and its TCRdb copy is limited to in-frame clones, with some not included. The data show a few hundred thousand clones, about nine tenths seen once. The specimen was peripheral blood. The receptors here all came from a man between 18 and 29 years old with active or convalescent COVID-19. Both conserved end residues are part of each CDR3. The D gene is left open where the match is weak. Expanded clones get a size class; other rows say once, few or many, or leave the size out.

d_call j_call v_call clone_size cdr3_aa cdr3_nt
NA TRBJ1-1 TRBV7-9 few CASSLVYGAGHEAFF TGTGCCAGCAGCTTAGTCTATGGGGCAGGTCATGAAGCTTTCTTT
TRBD1 TRBJ2-5 TRBV4-1 NA CASSQGYTGGLETQYF TGCGCCAGCAGCCAAGGCTATACAGGGGGCTTGGAGACCCAGTACTTC
NA TRBJ2-7 TRBV5-1 once CASSSREKTYEQYF TGCGCCAGCAGCTCCCGGGAAAAAACCTACGAGCAGTACTTC
TRBD1 TRBJ1-2 TRBV6-5 NA CASRGGANYGYTF TGTGCCAGCAGAGGGGGCGCAAACTATGGCTACACCTTC
NA TRBJ2-1 TRBV2 once CASIKDSTSEQFF TGTGCCAGCATTAAGGACTCTACGAGTGAGCAGTTCTTC
NA TRBJ2-5 TRBV7-8 NA CASSSPTDTNQETQYF TGTGCCAGCAGCTCGCCGACGGACACCAACCAAGAGACCCAGTACTTC
TRBD2 TRBJ2-7 TRBV27 NA CASGIAGGPYEQYF TGTGCCAGCGGAATAGCGGGGGGGCCGTACGAGCAGTACTTC
NA TRBJ1-1 TRBV30 NA CAWSEVRWGVWTEAFF TGTGCCTGGAGTGAGGTCCGCTGGGGCGTATGGACTGAAGCTTTCTTT
TRBD2 TRBJ2-1 TRBV3-1/TRBV3-2 NA CASSQSPSGFNEQFF TGTGCCAGCAGCCAATCTCCTAGCGGGTTTAATGAGCAGTTCTTC
NA TRBJ2-7 TRBV7-2 NA CASSAGRYEQYF TGTGCCAGCAGCGCGGGGAGATACGAGCAGTACTTC
NA TRBJ2-7 TRBV9 NA CASSLAAGAYEQYF TGTGCCAGCAGCCTAGCGGCAGGGGCCTACGAGCAGTACTTC
TRBD1 TRBJ1-1 TRBV7-9 NA CASSPQGVYTEAFF TGTGCCAGCAGCCCACAGGGGGTCTACACTGAAGCTTTCTTT
NA TRBJ1-1 TRBV6-5 NA CASRIRAVTEAFF TGTGCCAGCAGAATCAGGGCGGTCACTGAAGCTTTCTTT
NA TRBJ1-1 TRBV19 NA CASSIPYREGTEAFF TGTGCCAGTAGTATACCGTACAGGGAGGGCACTGAAGCTTTCTTT
NA TRBJ2-1 TRBV9 NA CASSDRNYNEQFF TGTGCCAGCAGCGACAGGAACTACAATGAGCAGTTCTTC
NA TRBJ2-2 TRBV14 NA CASSPRGVMTGELFF TGTGCCAGCAGCCCCCGCGGAGTGATGACCGGGGAGCTGTTTTTT
NA TRBJ2-2 TRBV5-1 NA CASSRGGGELFF TGCGCCAGCAGCCGGGGAGGCGGGGAGCTGTTTTTT
NA TRBJ2-1 TRBV7-6 NA CASSLGSWEAEIYHNEQFF TGTGCCAGCAGCTTAGGATCATGGGAGGCAGAAATCTATCACAATGAGCAGTTCTTC
NA TRBJ2-2 TRBV5-4 NA CASSLEEGPFTGELFF TGTGCCAGCAGCCTAGAGGAGGGGCCGTTCACCGGGGAGCTGTTTTTT
TRBD1 TRBJ1-2 TRBV7-9 NA CASSKGQGYGYTF TGTGCCAGCAGCAAGGGACAGGGGTATGGCTACACCTTC
NA TRBJ2-5 TRBV24-1 NA CATSDLWDNQETQYF TGTGCCACCAGTGATTTATGGGACAACCAAGAGACCCAGTACTTC
TRBD2 TRBJ2-1 TRBV6-5 NA CASRTGGTSWEQFF TGTGCCAGCAGGACCGGAGGGACTAGCTGGGAGCAGTTCTTC
NA TRBJ2-3 TRBV7-9 few CASSLRGWTDTQYF TGTGCCAGCAGCCTTAGGGGGTGGACCGATACGCAGTATTTT
NA TRBJ1-6 TRBV27 once CASRTIGSYNSPLHF TGTGCCAGCAGAACTATTGGCTCCTATAATTCACCCCTCCACTTT